The 7 T cell receptor beta chains below come from one sample, sequenced in a study of PD-1 blockade in classical Hodgkin lymphoma. Following autologous stem cell transplantation, relapse occurred in every patient, and exposure to brentuximab vedotin varied. Applied to thawed PBMCs, magnetic negative selection was the method used to isolate CD8+ T cells. TCRdb's table, derived via immunoSEQ multiplex PCR, lists solely in-frame clones and lacks some. The sample records some 5,500 clones, around half being singletons. Material: CD8+ T cells from blood, obtained at baseline. These receptors were collected from a human donor with classical Hodgkin lymphoma.

In its sample, this clone is medium-sized. The V gene is TRBV5-1, the J gene TRBJ2-7; D gene unclear. Germline-derived CDR1 and CDR2 are SGHRS and YFSETQ. The CDR3 is made up of 15 amino acids. V lost 0 bases to trimming and J lost 3 bases, with 13 bases between them. As DNA, the CDR3 is TGCGCCAGCAGCTTGGCCCGAGACGGTGGCTACGAGCAGTACTTC. The encoded protein is CASSLARDGGYEQYF.

This chain's CDR3 is CASSDFRNTEAFF. DNA of the CDR3: TGTGCCAGCAGTGACTTCCGGAACACTGAAGCTTTCTTT. J is TRBJ1-1 and V is TRBV6-4; D remains unclear. Trimming left V 1 base short and J 1 base short, with 4 bases between. The CDR3 contains 13 residues. Germline assignment: CDR1 MRHNA and CDR2 SNTAGT.

This chain uses TRBV5-1 with TRBJ2-3; D is unclear. V was shortened by 5 bases and J by 0 bases, with 16 bases between the two germline ends. Germline CDR1 and CDR2: SGHRS and YFSETQ. The CDR3 runs to 16 residues. CDR3 nucleotides: TGCGCCAGCAGGAAGTGGCTAGAGTCTAGCACAGATACGCAGTATTTT. It codes for CASRKWLESSTDTQYF.

On this clone itself: A read error is the likely source, as a far larger clone sits one nucleotide away. Other DNA sequences in the sample encode the same CDR3. The chain couples TRBV5-3 to TRBJ2-1, with 7 bases identical to TRBD1. TRBV5-3 is an open reading frame, and its role is uncertain. This CDR3 has 13 residues. This CDR3 reads CASSWGTVNEQFF. The CDR3 bases are TGTGCCAGCAGCTGGGGGACAGTCAATGAGCAGTTCTTC.

The chain links TRBV27 to TRBJ2-1; 7 bases align to TRBD1. Looked up from germline, CDR1 is MNHEY and CDR2 is SMNVEV (reference sequence). This CDR3 is built from 16 residues. J gave up 1 base and V 5 bases, and 8 bases lay outside the gene matches. The CDR3 nucleotides are TGTGCCAGCAGTCCGCTAGACAGGGTTTCCTACAATGAGCAGTTCTTC. Translating it yields CASSPLDRVSYNEQFF.

This clone was seen a few times. CDR3 bases: TGCAGCGTTGTTGCTTGGGACAGGGAAGCTTTCTTT. Amino acids: CSVVAWDREAFF. The genes are TRBV29-1 and TRBJ1-1; 8 bases agree with TRBD1. The CDR3 length is 12 residues. Germline loops: CDR1 SQVTM, CDR2 ANQGSEA. With V trimmed by 4 bases and J by 8 bases, 6 bases remained unmatched. Together with reference TRBV29-1 and TRBJ1-1, the CDR3 gives the full variable domain: SAVISQKPSRDICQRGTSLTIQCQVDSQVTMMFWYRQQPGQSLTLIATANQGSEATYESGFVIDKFPISRPNLTFSTLTVSNMSPEDSSIYLCSVVAWDREAFFGQGTRLTVV.

This chain uses TRBV13 with TRBJ2-7; TRBD1 or TRBD2 may be the D gene (6 bases each). Germline-derived CDR1 and CDR2 are PRHDT and FYEKMQ (reference sequence). This CDR3 has 14 amino acids. V was clipped by 3 bases and J by 2 bases, with 11 bases between them. Here the CDR3 DNA reads TGTGCCAGCAGCTTCGGGGGCAGCACCTACGAGCAGTACTTC. Its protein is CASSFGGSTYEQYF.